Below, 12 T cell receptor beta chains from the same sample are listed, as sequenced in a study of blood T cell repertoires in COVID-19. Sequencing used immunoSEQ multiplex PCR; TCRdb keeps in-frame clones, though not all of them. In the table there are some 200,000 clones, roughly 79% of which are singletons. The sequencing sample was made of peripheral blood. These receptors were taken from a woman aged 80 or over with COVID-19, enrolled during active disease.

This chain joins TRBV6-5 and TRBJ1-2; 10 bases align to TRBD1. From germline, CDR1 is MNHEY and CDR2 SVGAGI. The CDR3 loop spans 14 amino acids. V gave up 6 bases and J gave up 7 bases; unmatched junction bases: 8. For the CDR3, the DNA is TGTGCCAGCAGAGCCCCCGGGACAGGGGTTGGCTACACCTTC. Its protein product is CASRAPGTGVGYTF.

The CDR3 bases are TGTGCCAGTAGTATTCAGGCGAACACTGAAGCTTTCTTT. Its protein product is CASSIQANTEAFF. The J gene is TRBJ1-1, the V gene TRBV19, with D hard to call. The V end lost 3 bases, the J end lost 1 base, and 6 bases lay between the germline ends. This CDR3 is 13 amino acids long. Germline-derived CDR1 and CDR2 are LNHDA and SQIVND (reference sequence). Full variable domain (remainder filled in from reference TRBV19 and TRBJ1-1): DGGITQSPKYLFRKEGQNVTLSCEQNLNHDAMYWYRQDPGQGLRLIYYSQIVNDFQKGDIAEGYSVSREKKESFPLTVTSAQKNPTAFYLCASSIQANTEAFFGQGTRLTVV.

This clone has only one observation. The chain employs TRBV29-1 and TRBJ2-2; D call uncertain. The CDR3 is made up of 12 amino acids. CDR1 and CDR2 from the germline V gene are SQVTM and ANQGSEA. V lost 1 base and J 8 bases, leaving 8 bases between the germline ends. The CDR3, as DNA: TGCAGCGTTGAAGCGATCGGGGGGGAGCTGTTTTTT. This gives the protein CSVEAIGGELFF.

In its sample, this clone was seen a few times. The chain has TRBV2 and TRBJ1-2, with a possible D match to TRBD1 (5 bases). Germline V gene data show CDR1 as SNHLY and CDR2 as FYNNEI. There are 13 residues in the CDR3. V shed 5 bases and J shed 4 bases, with 11 bases lying between them. The CDR3: CASSRQGGYGYTF. The DNA for the CDR3 is TGTGCCAGCAGTCGGCAGGGCGGCTATGGCTACACCTTC.

Concerning this clone: A read error may produce the germline difference seen at one junction end. The chain combines TRBV13 with TRBJ1-4; 8 nucleotides match TRBD1. The CDR3 extends over 16 amino acids. In germline, CDR1 is PRHDT, CDR2 FYEKMQ (reference sequence). Here the CDR3 reads CVSSLRGTGDNEKLFF. The CDR3 nucleotides read TGTGTCAGCAGCTTACGGGGGACAGGAGATAATGAAAAACTGTTTTTT.

This clone was seen just once. The chain carries TRBV29-1 and TRBJ1-1; D gene unclear. Germline CDR1 SQVTM, CDR2 ANQGSEA. The CDR3 length is 11 residues. V was shortened by 3 bases and J by 6 bases, with 8 bases between the two germline ends. In nucleotides, the CDR3 is TGCAGCGTTGATACCGGGGCTGAAGCTTTCTTT. Encoded protein: CSVDTGAEAFF.

The chain carries TRBV16 and TRBJ2-5; D perhaps matches TRBD2 (5 bases). Trimming shortened V by 2 bases and J by 0 bases, and 7 bases separated the two germline ends. Per germline, CDR1 KGHSY and CDR2 FQNENV. This CDR3 spans 14 amino acids. CDR3 sequence reads: CASSQEGYQETQYF. The CDR3 region has the DNA TGTGCCAGCAGCCAAGAGGGATACCAAGAGACCCAGTACTTC.

This rearrangement joins TRBV28 to TRBJ2-7; D is ambiguous. CDR3 length: 16 amino acids. V lost 3 bases to trimming and J lost 0 bases, with 15 bases between them. From germline, CDR1 is MDHEN and CDR2 SYDVKM. Here the CDR3 DNA reads TGTGCCAGCAGTTTCTCTTCAGAGGCCCCCTCCTACGAGCAGTACTTC. Translating it yields CASSFSSEAPSYEQYF. Combining the CDR3 with reference TRBV28 and TRBJ2-7 gives the whole variable domain DVKVTQSSRYLVKRTGEKVFLECVQDMDHENMFWYRQDPGLGLRLIYFSYDVKMKEKGDIPEGYSVSREKKERFSLILESASTNQTSMYLCASSFSSEAPSYEQYFGPGTRLTVT.

CDR3 nucleotides: TGTGCCAGCAGTTTGTCCAGGGTTAGCAATCAGCCCCAGCATTTT. Its protein is CASSLSRVSNQPQHF. The chain couples TRBV27 to TRBJ1-5; a weak D match, TRBD1 (5 bases). This CDR3 has 15 residues. From germline, CDR1 is MNHEY and CDR2 SMNVEV (reference sequence). Trimming cost V 3 bases and J 0 bases, with 9 bases left between them.

This sequence joins TRBV2 and TRBJ1-6; a possible D gene is TRBD1 (6 bases). Trimming removed 4 bases at V and 7 bases at J, with 14 bases between. Germline V gives CDR1 SNHLY, CDR2 FYNNEI. The CDR3 runs 15 residues. The CDR3 DNA is TGTGCCAGCAGTGTGGGGGGGCGGCGAAATTCACCCCTCCACTTT. Amino acid sequence: CASSVGGRRNSPLHF. Complete variable domain (other parts from reference TRBV2 and TRBJ1-6): EPEVTQTPSHQVTQMGQEVILRCVPISNHLYFYWYRQILGQKVEFLVSFYNNEISEKSEIFDDQFSVERPDGSNFTLKIRSTKLEDSAMYFCASSVGGRRNSPLHFGNGTRLTVT.

V is TRBV2 and J is TRBJ2-7; no clear D. V was pared by 4 bases and J by 2 bases, with 9 bases between. CDR1 is SNHLY and CDR2 is FYNNEI in the germline V gene. The CDR3 runs to 13 residues. The DNA of the CDR3 is TGTGCCAGCAGTGCTAGAACCCCCTACGAGCAGTACTTC. Protein product: CASSARTPYEQYF.

The gene calls are TRBV30 and TRBJ1-1; D might be TRBD1 (5 bases). CDR1 is GTSNPN and CDR2 is SVGIG in the germline V gene (reference sequence). The length of the CDR3 is 14 residues. V was cut by 0 bases and J by 4 bases, with 12 bases left in between. The DNA for the CDR3 is TGTGCCTGGAGTGTACGGGGGAGGAGCACTGAAGCTTTCTTT. It yields the protein CAWSVRGRSTEAFF. The complete variable domain, with remaining parts taken from reference TRBV30 and TRBJ1-1, reads SQTIHQWPATLVQPVGSPLSLECTVEGTSNPNLYWYRQAAGRGLQLLFYSVGIGQISSEVPQNLSASRPQDRQFILSSKKLLLSDSGFYLCAWSVRGRSTEAFFGQGTRLTVV.